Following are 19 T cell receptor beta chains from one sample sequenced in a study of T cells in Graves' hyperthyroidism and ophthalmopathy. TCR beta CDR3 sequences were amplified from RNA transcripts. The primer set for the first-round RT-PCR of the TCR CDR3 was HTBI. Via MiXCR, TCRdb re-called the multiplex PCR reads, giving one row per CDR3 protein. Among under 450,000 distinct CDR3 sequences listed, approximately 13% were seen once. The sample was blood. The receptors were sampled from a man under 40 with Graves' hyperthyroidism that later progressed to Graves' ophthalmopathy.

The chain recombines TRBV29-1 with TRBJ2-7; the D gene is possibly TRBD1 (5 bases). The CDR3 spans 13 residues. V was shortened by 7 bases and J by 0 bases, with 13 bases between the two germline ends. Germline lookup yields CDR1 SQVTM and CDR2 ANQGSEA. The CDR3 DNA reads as TGCAGCGCCTGGGGCCGGGCCTCCTACGAGCAGTACTTC. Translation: CSAWGRASYEQYF.

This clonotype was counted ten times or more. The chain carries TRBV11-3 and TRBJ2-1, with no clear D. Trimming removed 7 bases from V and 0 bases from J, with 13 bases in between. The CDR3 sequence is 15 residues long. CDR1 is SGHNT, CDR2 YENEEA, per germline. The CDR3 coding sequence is TGTGCCAGCAACTCTACACGGAGCTCCTACAATGAGCAGTTCTTC. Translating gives CASNSTRSSYNEQFF.

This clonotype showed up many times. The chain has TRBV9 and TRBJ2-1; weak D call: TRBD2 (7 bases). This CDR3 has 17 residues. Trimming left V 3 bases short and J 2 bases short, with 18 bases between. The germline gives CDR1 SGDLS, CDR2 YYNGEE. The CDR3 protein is CASSAGGQGPPYNEQFF. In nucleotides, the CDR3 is TGTGCCAGCAGCGCCGGGGGGCAGGGTCCACCCTACAATGAGCAGTTCTTC.

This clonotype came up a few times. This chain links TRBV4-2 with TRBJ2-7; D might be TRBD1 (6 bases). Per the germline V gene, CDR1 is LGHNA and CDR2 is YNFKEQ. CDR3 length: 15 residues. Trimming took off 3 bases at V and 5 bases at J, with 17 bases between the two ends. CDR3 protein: CASSHVSGQTNEQYF. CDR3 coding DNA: TGTGCCAGCAGCCATGTTTCAGGACAGACAAACGAGCAGTACTTC.

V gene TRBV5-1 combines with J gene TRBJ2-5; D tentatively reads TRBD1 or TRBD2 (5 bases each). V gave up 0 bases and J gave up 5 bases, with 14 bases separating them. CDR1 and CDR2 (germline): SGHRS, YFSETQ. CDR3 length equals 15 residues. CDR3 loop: CASSLGMGDVETQYF. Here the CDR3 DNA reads TGCGCCAGCAGCTTGGGTATGGGGGATGTCGAGACCCAGTACTTC.

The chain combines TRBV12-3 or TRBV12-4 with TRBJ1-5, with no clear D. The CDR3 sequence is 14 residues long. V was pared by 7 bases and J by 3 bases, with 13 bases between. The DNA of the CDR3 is TGTGCCAGCACCCCTGCGATGGACAATCAGCCCCAGCATTTT. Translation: CASTPAMDNQPQHF.

The CDR3: CASRGGGSGNTIYF. In nucleotides, the CDR3 is TGTGCCAGCAGGGGGGGTGGCTCTGGAAACACCATATATTTT. V gene TRBV28 combines with J gene TRBJ1-3; tentatively, D is TRBD1 (5 bases). V gave up 6 bases and J gave up 0 bases, with 9 bases separating them. This CDR3 region has 14 residues. Germline V gene lookup returns CDR1 MDHEN and CDR2 SYDVKM.

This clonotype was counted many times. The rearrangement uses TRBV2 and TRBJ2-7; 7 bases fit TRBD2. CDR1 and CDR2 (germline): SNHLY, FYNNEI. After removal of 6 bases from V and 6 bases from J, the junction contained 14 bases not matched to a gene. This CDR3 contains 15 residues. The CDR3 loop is CASRANHGGSSEQYF. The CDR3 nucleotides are TGTGCCAGCAGAGCCAACCACGGGGGGTCCAGCGAGCAGTACTTC.

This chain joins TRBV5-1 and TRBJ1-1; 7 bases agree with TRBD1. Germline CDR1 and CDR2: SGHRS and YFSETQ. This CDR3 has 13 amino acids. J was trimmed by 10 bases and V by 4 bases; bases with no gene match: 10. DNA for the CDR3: TGCGCCAGCAGCCCCACACCACAGGGGACAGCTTTCTTT. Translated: CASSPTPQGTAFF.

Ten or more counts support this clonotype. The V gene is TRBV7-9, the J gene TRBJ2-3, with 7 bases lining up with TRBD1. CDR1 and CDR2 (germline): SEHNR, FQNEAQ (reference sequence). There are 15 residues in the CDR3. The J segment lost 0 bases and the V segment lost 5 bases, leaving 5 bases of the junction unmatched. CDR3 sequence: CASSVYRGSTDTQYF. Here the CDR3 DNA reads TGTGCCAGCAGCGTTTACAGGGGTAGCACAGATACGCAGTATTTT.

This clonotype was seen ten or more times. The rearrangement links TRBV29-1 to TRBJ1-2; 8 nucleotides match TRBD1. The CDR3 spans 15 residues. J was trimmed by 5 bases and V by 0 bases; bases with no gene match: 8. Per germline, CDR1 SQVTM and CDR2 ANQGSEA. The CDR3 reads CSVEDIDRGGYGYTF. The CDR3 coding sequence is TGCAGCGTTGAAGATATCGACAGGGGCGGATATGGCTACACCTTC.

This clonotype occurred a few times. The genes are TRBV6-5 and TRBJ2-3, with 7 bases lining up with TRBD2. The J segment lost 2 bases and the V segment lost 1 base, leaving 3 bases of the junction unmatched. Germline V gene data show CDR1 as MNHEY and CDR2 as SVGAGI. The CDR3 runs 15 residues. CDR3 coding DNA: TGTGCCAGCAGTTACTGGAGCGGGGTCACAGATACGCAGTATTTT. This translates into CASSYWSGVTDTQYF.

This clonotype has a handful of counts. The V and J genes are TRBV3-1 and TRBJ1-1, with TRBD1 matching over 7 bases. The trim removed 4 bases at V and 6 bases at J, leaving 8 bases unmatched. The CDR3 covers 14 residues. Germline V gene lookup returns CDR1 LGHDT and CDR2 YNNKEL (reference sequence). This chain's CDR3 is CASSPQGVGAEAFF. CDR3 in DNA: TGTGCCAGCAGCCCCCAGGGGGTAGGCGCTGAAGCTTTCTTT. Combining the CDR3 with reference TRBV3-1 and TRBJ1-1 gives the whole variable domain DTAVSQTPKYLVTQMGNDKSIKCEQNLGHDTMYWYKQDSKKFLKIMFSYNNKELIINETVPNRFSPKSPDKAHLNLHINSLELGDSAVYFCASSPQGVGAEAFFGQGTRLTVV.

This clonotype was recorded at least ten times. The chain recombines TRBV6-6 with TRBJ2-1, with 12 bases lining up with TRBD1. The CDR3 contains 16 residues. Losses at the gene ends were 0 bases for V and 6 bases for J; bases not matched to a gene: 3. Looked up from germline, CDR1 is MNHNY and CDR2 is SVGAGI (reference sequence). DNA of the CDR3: TGTGCCAGCAGTTACTCAGGGACAGGGGGCCTCAATGAGCAGTTCTTC. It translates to CASSYSGTGGLNEQFF.

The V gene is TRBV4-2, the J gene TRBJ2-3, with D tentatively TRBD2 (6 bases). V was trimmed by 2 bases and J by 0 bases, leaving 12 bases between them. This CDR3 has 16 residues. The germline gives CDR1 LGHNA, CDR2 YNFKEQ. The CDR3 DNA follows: TGTGCCAGCAGCCAAACCCTAGCGCTCAGCACAGATACGCAGTATTTT. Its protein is CASSQTLALSTDTQYF.

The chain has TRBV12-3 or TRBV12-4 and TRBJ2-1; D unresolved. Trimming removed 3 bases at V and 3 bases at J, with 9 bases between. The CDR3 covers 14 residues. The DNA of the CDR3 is TGTGCCAGCAGTTTCGGCCTGGTCTACAATGAGCAGTTCTTC. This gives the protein CASSFGLVYNEQFF.

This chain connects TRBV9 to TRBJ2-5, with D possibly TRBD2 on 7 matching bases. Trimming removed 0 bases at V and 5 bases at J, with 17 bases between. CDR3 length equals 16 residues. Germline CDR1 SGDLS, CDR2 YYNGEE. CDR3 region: CASSVGRSGGGETQYF. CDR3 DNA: TGTGCCAGCAGCGTAGGTCGGTCGGGGGGCGGTGAGACCCAGTACTTC.

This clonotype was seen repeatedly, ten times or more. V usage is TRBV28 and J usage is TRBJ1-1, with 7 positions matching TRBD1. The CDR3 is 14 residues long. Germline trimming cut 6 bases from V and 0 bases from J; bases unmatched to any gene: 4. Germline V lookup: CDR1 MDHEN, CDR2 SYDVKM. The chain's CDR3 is CASRSGQLNTEAFF. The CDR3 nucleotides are TGTGCCAGCAGATCGGGACAGCTGAACACTGAAGCTTTCTTT. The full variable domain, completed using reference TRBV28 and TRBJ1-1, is DVKVTQSSRYLVKRTGEKVFLECVQDMDHENMFWYRQDPGLGLRLIYFSYDVKMKEKGDIPEGYSVSREKKERFSLILESASTNQTSMYLCASRSGQLNTEAFFGQGTRLTVV.

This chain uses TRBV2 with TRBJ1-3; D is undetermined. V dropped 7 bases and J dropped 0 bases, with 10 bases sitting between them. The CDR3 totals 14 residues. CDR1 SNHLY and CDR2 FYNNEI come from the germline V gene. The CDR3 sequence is CASIAMHSGNTIYF. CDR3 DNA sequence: TGTGCCAGCATCGCCATGCACTCTGGAAACACCATATATTTT.